This T cell receptor beta chain was sequenced for a study of blood T cell repertoires in COVID-19. Study as a whole: Samples representing acute and convalescent COVID-19 were sourced from the United States, Italy and Spain. T cells, B-cell-depleted T cells, or PBMCs supplied cDNA or gDNA.

Original analysis: Amplification with reference gene primers provided the estimates of nucleated cell counts. Assay: immunoSEQ multiplex PCR; the TCRdb copy retains only in-frame clones and omits some. The V and J calls and clone size are taken from that table; D and trimming were inferred from the DNA. The repertoire holds roughly 120,000 clones, with about 93% as singletons. In Seattle, patients joined the study during active infection and were tracked longitudinally. This sequence was found in a man aged 45-60 years with COVID-19, enrolled during active disease. The specimen sequenced was peripheral blood.

As DNA, the CDR3 is TGTGCCAGCAGCCTTAGGGGCCCGAACACCGGGGAGCTGTTTTTT. Translating gives CASSLRGPNTGELFF. V gene TRBV6-6 combines with J gene TRBJ2-2, with D perhaps matching TRBD1 (5 bases). The germline V gene encodes CDR1 MNHNY and CDR2 SVGAGI (reference sequence). CDR3 length: 15 amino acids. V lost 6 bases and J lost 0, with 11 bases in between.